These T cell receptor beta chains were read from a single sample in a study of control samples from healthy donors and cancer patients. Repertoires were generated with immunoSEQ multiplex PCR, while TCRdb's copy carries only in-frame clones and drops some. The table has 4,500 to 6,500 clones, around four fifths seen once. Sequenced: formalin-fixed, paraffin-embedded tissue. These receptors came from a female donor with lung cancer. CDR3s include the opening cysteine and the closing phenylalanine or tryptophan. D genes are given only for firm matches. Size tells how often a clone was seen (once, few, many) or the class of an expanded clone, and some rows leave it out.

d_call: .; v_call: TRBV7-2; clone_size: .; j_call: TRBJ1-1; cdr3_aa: CASSRDTGSGTEAFF; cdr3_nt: TGTGCCAGCAGCAGAGACACAGGGTCTGGGACTGAAGCTTTCTTT
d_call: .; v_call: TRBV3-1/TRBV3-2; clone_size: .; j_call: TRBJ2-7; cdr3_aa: CASSQGTSSTYEQYF; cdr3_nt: TGTGCCAGCAGCCAAGGGACATCGTCAACCTACGAGCAGTACTTC
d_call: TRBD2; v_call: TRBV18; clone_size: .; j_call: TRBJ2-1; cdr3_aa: CASSPQGLAGGWNNEQFF; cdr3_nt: TGTGCCAGCTCACCACAGGGACTAGCGGGAGGGTGGAACAATGAGCAGTTCTTC
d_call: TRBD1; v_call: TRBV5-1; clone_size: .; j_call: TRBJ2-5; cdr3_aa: CASSMGQQETQYF; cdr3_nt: TGCGCCAGCAGCATGGGACAGCAAGAGACCCAGTACTTC
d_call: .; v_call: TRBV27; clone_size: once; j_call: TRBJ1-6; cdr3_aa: CASSPTILGSPLHF; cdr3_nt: TGTGCCAGCAGCCCAACTATTCTAGGTTCACCCCTCCACTTT
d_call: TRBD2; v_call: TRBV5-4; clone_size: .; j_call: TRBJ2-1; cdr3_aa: CASSRTSASRYNEQFF; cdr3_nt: TGTGCCAGCAGCCGGACTAGCGCCTCTCGTTACAATGAGCAGTTCTTC
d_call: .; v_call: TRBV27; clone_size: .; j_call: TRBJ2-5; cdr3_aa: CASSLTVGSSQYF; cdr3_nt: TGTGCCAGCAGTTTAACGGTCGGGTCGTCCCAGTACTTC
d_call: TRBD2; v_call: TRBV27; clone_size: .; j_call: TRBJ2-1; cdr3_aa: CASSLGSSGPNEQFF; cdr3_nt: TGTGCCAGCAGTTTGGGGTCTAGCGGGCCAAATGAGCAGTTCTTC
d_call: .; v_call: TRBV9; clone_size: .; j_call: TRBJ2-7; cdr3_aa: CASSGTAGEQYF; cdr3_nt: TGTGCCAGCAGCGGTACGGCTGGCGAGCAGTACTTC
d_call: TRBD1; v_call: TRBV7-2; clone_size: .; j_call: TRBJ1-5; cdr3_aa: CASSVDRGNQPQHF; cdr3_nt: TGTGCCAGCAGCGTCGACAGGGGCAATCAGCCCCAGCATTTT
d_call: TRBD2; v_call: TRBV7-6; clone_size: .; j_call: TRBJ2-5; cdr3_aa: CASSLLTSGETQYF; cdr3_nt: TGTGCCAGCAGCTTATTGACTAGCGGGGAGACCCAGTACTTC
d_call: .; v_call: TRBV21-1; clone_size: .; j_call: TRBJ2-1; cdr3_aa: CASSTMTGYYNEQFF; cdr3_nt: TGTGCCAGCAGCACGATGACAGGGTACTACAATGAGCAGTTCTTC
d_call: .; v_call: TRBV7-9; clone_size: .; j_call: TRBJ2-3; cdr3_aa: CASSSDSSGTDTQYF; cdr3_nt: TGTGCCAGCAGCTCGGACTCCTCGGGGACAGATACGCAGTATTTT
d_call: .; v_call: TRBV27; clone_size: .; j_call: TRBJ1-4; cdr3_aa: CASSLTGWRGEKLFF; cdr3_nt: TGTGCCAGCAGTTTAACGGGGTGGAGGGGTGAAAAACTGTTTTTT
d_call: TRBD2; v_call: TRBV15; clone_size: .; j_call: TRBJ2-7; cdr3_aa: CATSRKGIAGGSYEQYF; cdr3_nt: TGTGCCACCAGCAGAAAGGGGATAGCGGGAGGCTCCTACGAGCAGTACTTC
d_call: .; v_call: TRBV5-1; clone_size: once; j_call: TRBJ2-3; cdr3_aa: CASSLFGSGTDTQYF; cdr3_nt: TGCGCCAGCAGCTTGTTCGGGAGTGGGACAGATACGCAGTATTTT
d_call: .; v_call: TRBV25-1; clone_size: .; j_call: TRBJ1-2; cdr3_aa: CASSPGTYGYTF; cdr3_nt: TGTGCCAGTAGTCCAGGGACGTATGGCTACACCTTC
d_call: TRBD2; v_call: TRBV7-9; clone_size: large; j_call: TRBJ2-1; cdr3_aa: CASSQREEYNEQFF; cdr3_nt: TGTGCCAGCAGCCAGCGGGAGGAATACAATGAGCAGTTCTTC
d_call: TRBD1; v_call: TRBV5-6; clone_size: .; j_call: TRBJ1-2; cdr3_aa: CASTRQGANYGYTF; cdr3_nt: TGTGCCAGCACGCGACAGGGAGCTAACTATGGCTACACCTTC
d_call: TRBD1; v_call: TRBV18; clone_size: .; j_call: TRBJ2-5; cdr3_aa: CASSPGTGVETQYF; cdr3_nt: TGTGCCAGCTCACCCGGGACAGGGGTAGAGACCCAGTACTTC
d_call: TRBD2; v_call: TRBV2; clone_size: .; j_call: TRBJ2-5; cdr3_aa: CASSAVAGEVETQYF; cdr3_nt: TGTGCCAGCAGTGCGGTAGCGGGAGAGGTAGAGACCCAGTACTTC
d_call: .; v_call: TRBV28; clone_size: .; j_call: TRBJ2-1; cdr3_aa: CAGQRLGDFDNEQFF; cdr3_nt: TGTGCCGGCCAACGTCTTGGAGACTTCGACAATGAGCAGTTCTTC
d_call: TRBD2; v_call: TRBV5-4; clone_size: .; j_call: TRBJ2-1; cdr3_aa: CASSLEFRGTTNEQFF; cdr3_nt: TGTGCCAGCAGCTTGGAGTTTCGGGGGACTACTAATGAGCAGTTCTTC